This T cell receptor (beta chain) was recorded in a study of cytomegalovirus exposure and HLA in healthy donors. Germline loops: CDR1 ENHRY, CDR2 SYGVKD. The CDR3 consists of 15 residues. The V end was cut by 2 bases, the J end by 7 bases, with 12 bases between. Broader study findings: Productive rates of about 90% or about 30% were seen for most TCR beta V segments in an earlier analysis.

This clone turned up a few times. Antigen: not known. Primers: 60 Vbeta forward and 13 Jbeta reverse. Generated by immunoSEQ multiplex PCR, the TCRdb table keeps only in-frame clones and is missing some. The table records about 160,000 clones, around 85% of them present only once. This sequence originates from a boy aged 2 to 9 in good health and CMV-seronegative. The sample was PBMCs. This chain uses TRBV10-3 with TRBJ1-6, with D possibly TRBD1 on 5 matching bases. The CDR3 coding sequence is TGTGCCATCAGTGAGCAGGGTCAAGGGAATTCACCCCTCCACTTT. Translation gives CAISEQGQGNSPLHF.